The 21 T cell receptor beta chains reported below all come from one sample, sequenced in a study of human T cells and chemical hapten exposure. The time point is: pre-sensitization, week 0. Treatment here: therapeutic diphenylcyclopropenone sensitization with weekly scalp DPC. Blood, whole and unfractionated, served as the source for total RNA extraction. TCRdb redid the calling of the RACE reads with MiXCR, one entry per CDR3 protein. The repertoire holds approximately 50,000 distinct CDR3 sequences, 8.5% to 10% seen once, with roughly a tenth in the top ten. Sample: whole blood, taken in connection with sensitization to the hapten diphenylcyclopropenone (DPC). The receptors shown here come from a woman aged 25-40 years with alopecia areata. Some clones in this sample may be carry-over from other donors' samples.

This clonotype was counted at least ten times. The V gene is TRBV18, the J gene TRBJ2-5; tentative D call: TRBD1 (6 bases). The CDR3 spans 14 residues. Per the germline V gene, CDR1 is KGHSH and CDR2 is LQKENI. V was clipped by 6 bases and J by 0 bases, with 11 bases between them. CDR3 bases: TGTGCCAGCTCCCTAGGACAGAACCAAGAGACCCAGTACTTC. This codes for CASSLGQNQETQYF.

The gene calls are TRBV12-3 or TRBV12-4 and TRBJ1-2; 9 nucleotides match TRBD1. V trimming: 2 bases; J trimming: 8 bases; junction bases outside the gene matches: 6. The CDR3 runs 14 residues. Written as DNA, the CDR3 is TGTGCCAGCAGTTTATCGCCGGGACAGGGAGGCTACACCTTC. Residues: CASSLSPGQGGYTF.

On this clonotype itself: A much larger clone differs from this one at a single base, so this may be a read error. The chain links TRBV29-1 to TRBJ1-5, with TRBD1 matching over 7 bases. The CDR3 covers 12 residues. Germline-derived CDR1 and CDR2 are SQVTM and ANQGSEA. This chain's CDR3 is CSIRQGKQPQHF. The CDR3 DNA reads TGCAGCATTCGACAGGGCAAGCAGCCCCAGCATTTT. Supplemented by reference TRBV29-1 and TRBJ1-5, the full variable domain reads SAVISQKPSRDICQRGTSLTIQCQVDSQVTMMFWYRQQPGQSLTLIATANQGSEATYESGFVIDKFPISRPNLTFSTLTVSNMSPEDSSIYLCSIRQGKQPQHFGDGTRLSIL.

This clonotype turned up a few times. The chain recombines TRBV12-3 or TRBV12-4 with TRBJ2-3; D call uncertain. The CDR3 loop spans 13 amino acids. Trimming removed 2 bases at V and 5 bases at J, with 8 bases between. The CDR3 nucleotides are TGTGCCAGCAGTTTACCACCGAAAGATACGCAGTATTTT. It specifies CASSLPPKDTQYF.

V and J are TRBV4-2 and TRBJ2-3; D possibly corresponds to TRBD2 (5 bases). The CDR3 consists of 15 residues. Germline V gene data show CDR1 as LGHNA and CDR2 as YNFKEQ. V was trimmed by 1 base and J by 2 bases, leaving 10 bases between them. CDR3 sequence reads: CASSQVNGVTDTQYF. CDR3 nucleotide sequence: TGTGCCAGCAGCCAAGTTAACGGGGTCACAGATACGCAGTATTTT.

The CDR3 DNA follows: TGCAGTGCTAGAGATGCGGCAGGGGGCCGGTACACTGAAGCTTTCTTT. Protein product: CSARDAAGGRYTEAFF. J is TRBJ1-1 and V is TRBV20-1, with 8 bases aligning to TRBD1. Germline CDR1 and CDR2: DFQATT and SNEGSKA (reference sequence). The J segment lost 3 bases and the V segment lost 0 bases, leaving 9 bases of the junction unmatched. The CDR3 runs to 16 residues.

The CDR3 nucleotides read TGTGCCAGCAGCCTAGAGGGCGCCCCCGAAGAGACCCAGTACTTC. Translation gives CASSLEGAPEETQYF. The chain combines TRBV7-2 with TRBJ2-5, with a tentative D call TRBD2 (5 bases). Germline CDR1 SGHTA, CDR2 FQGNSA. Deletions cut 5 bases from V and 3 bases from J, with 16 bases between. The CDR3 has 15 residues.

This clonotype occurred many times. The chain employs TRBV28 and TRBJ2-7; weak D call: TRBD1 (5 bases). V lost 5 bases and J lost 2, with 16 bases in between. CDR3 length: 15 residues. Per germline, CDR1 MDHEN and CDR2 SYDVKM. CDR3 sequence: CASSATGAQTYEQYF. In nucleotides, the CDR3 is TGTGCCAGCAGTGCCACAGGCGCCCAGACCTACGAGCAGTACTTC.

This clonotype has a handful of counts. The rearrangement links TRBV7-9 to TRBJ2-2; 7 nucleotides line up with TRBD2. The CDR3 has 18 amino acids. Germline CDR1 and CDR2: SEHNR and FQNEAQ (reference sequence). The J segment lost 2 bases and the V segment lost 7 bases, leaving 16 bases of the junction unmatched. The CDR3 nucleotides are TGTGCCAGCAACCACGGACTAGTGTCGGCTAGAAACACCGGGGAGCTGTTTTTT. Its translation is CASNHGLVSARNTGELFF.

This clonotype was seen a handful of times. The V call is TRBV28, the J call TRBJ2-7; 8 bases map to TRBD1. V shed 4 bases, J shed 5 bases, and the junction held 7 bases outside the gene matches. The germline CDR1 and CDR2 sequences are MDHEN and SYDVKM. This CDR3 is built from 14 residues. The CDR3 spells CASSWQGAADEQYF. For the CDR3, the DNA is TGTGCCAGCAGTTGGCAGGGGGCGGCGGACGAGCAGTACTTC.

This clonotype was recorded at least ten times. J is TRBJ1-3 and V is TRBV12-3 or TRBV12-4, with TRBD1 as a possible D gene (5 bases). Deletions cut 3 bases from V and 2 bases from J, with 11 bases between. This CDR3 spans 15 amino acids. In DNA, the CDR3 is TGTGCCAGCAGTTTCGGGGGTACGACTGGAAACACCATATATTTT. Its protein is CASSFGGTTGNTIYF.

This chain uses TRBV7-9 with TRBJ1-4; TRBD1 might be the D (5 bases). This CDR3 has 15 residues. With 8 bases removed from V and 6 bases from J, the gap between germline ends came to 19 bases. In germline, CDR1 is SEHNR, CDR2 FQNEAQ (reference sequence). The CDR3 loop is CASEGLPPSDEKLFF. The CDR3 DNA is TGTGCCAGCGAGGGGCTACCGCCATCCGATGAAAAACTGTTTTTT.

This clonotype was counted between two and nine times. The CDR3 DNA sequence: TGTGCCAGCAGTTTCGGTCGATCAGATACGCAGTATTTT. Protein product: CASSFGRSDTQYF. The V gene is TRBV12-3 or TRBV12-4, the J gene TRBJ2-3; the D is unclear. Trimming stripped 3 bases from V and 4 bases from J, with 8 bases between. The CDR3 has 13 residues.

V is TRBV7-3 and J is TRBJ1-1, with D possibly TRBD1 on 6 matching bases. V lost 4 bases to trimming and J lost 2 bases, with 11 bases between them. Germline V CDR1 and CDR2: SGHTA, FQGTGA. CDR3 length equals 14 residues. CDR3 bases: TGTGCCAGCAGCTCTGCAGGGGCAAACACTGAAGCTTTCTTT. It translates to CASSSAGANTEAFF.

This clonotype turned up a few times. Germline is not matched at one junction end, which may reflect a read error. The CDR3 DNA reads TGTGCCAGCAACCTACTAGCGGGGTCCTCCGAGCAGTACTTC. It encodes CASNLLAGSSEQYF. The J gene is TRBJ2-7, the V gene TRBV6-2 or TRBV6-3, with 10 bases aligning to TRBD2. Germline CDR1 is MNHEY and CDR2 is SVGEGT. The CDR3 loop spans 14 amino acids.

This clonotype was observed a few times. This chain joins TRBV4-1 and TRBJ1-6; 7 positions match TRBD1. The CDR3 runs 17 residues. J lost 3 bases, V lost 5 bases, and 10 bases had no gene match. Germline CDR1 reads MGHRA; CDR2 reads YSYEKL. CDR3 sequence reads: CASSFSTGQSYNSPLHF. The CDR3, as DNA: TGCGCCAGCAGCTTTTCGACGGGACAGAGCTATAATTCACCCCTCCACTTT.

This clonotype was seen repeatedly, ten times or more. The J gene is TRBJ1-5, the V gene TRBV10-3, with TRBD1 matching 7 bases. The trim removed 10 bases at V and 0 bases at J, leaving 6 bases unmatched. Germline CDR1 and CDR2: ENHRY and SYGVKD. The CDR3 sequence is 14 residues long. The CDR3 region has the DNA TGTGCCACCGATACAGGGGATAGCAATCAGCCCCAGCATTTT. Translated: CATDTGDSNQPQHF.

The gene calls are TRBV6-5 and TRBJ2-5; D is unclear. Per germline, CDR1 MNHEY and CDR2 SVGAGI. The CDR3 loop spans 10 amino acids. The V end was cut by 6 bases, the J end by 7 bases, with 6 bases between. The CDR3 coding sequence is TGTGCCAGCAGCCTACGGACCCAGTACTTC. Its protein is CASSLRTQYF.

The sample holds a few counts of this clonotype. The CDR3 region has the DNA TGCAGTGCTAGGTGGGTCACAGGCAATGAGCAGTTCTTC. This encodes CSARWVTGNEQFF. The rearrangement joins TRBV20-1 to TRBJ2-1; D is possibly TRBD1 (5 bases). The CDR3 sequence is 13 residues long. Germline V gene sequence: CDR1 DFQATT, CDR2 SNEGSKA (reference sequence). Trimming took off 3 bases at V and 6 bases at J, with 12 bases between the two ends.

This clonotype was picked up many times. The chain joins TRBV11-2 to TRBJ2-3; the D is unclear. V was shortened by 3 bases and J by 0 bases, with 13 bases between the two germline ends. Germline CDR1 and CDR2: SGHAT and FQNNGV. The CDR3 is 16 amino acids. The CDR3 spells CASSFAPTPSTDTQYF. The CDR3 DNA reads TGTGCCAGCAGCTTTGCGCCGACCCCTAGCACAGATACGCAGTATTTT.

The rearrangement uses TRBV20-1 and TRBJ2-2, with D possibly matching TRBD2 (6 bases). Trimming cost V 0 bases and J 4 bases, with 12 bases left between them. Germline V CDR1 and CDR2: DFQATT, SNEGSKA (reference sequence). The CDR3 extends over 15 amino acids. The CDR3 DNA is TGCAGTGCTAGAGAGTCTCTCGGGGGCACCGGGGAGCTGTTTTTT. This gives the protein CSARESLGGTGELFF.